Listed below are T cell receptor beta chains from one sample, sequenced in a study of CD8+ T cells in alopecia areata. Some clones are missing from TCRdb's copy, which holds only in-frame ones; the method was immunoSEQ multiplex PCR. The sample yields about 190,000 clones, less than 65% seen once. The specimen comprised CD4+ T cells sorted from blood, sampled at week 24, from a patient treated with tofacitinib. Source of these receptors: a human donor with alopecia areata. CDR3s include the opening cysteine and the closing phenylalanine or tryptophan. The D gene is left open where the match is weak.

v_gene	j_gene	d_gene	CDR3aa
TRBV29-1	TRBJ2-7	TRBD1	CSVGQGAYEQYF
TRBV29-1	TRBJ1-1	NA	CSVEPETNTEAFF
TRBV30	TRBJ1-1	NA	CAWSPQGTEAFF
TRBV5-1	TRBJ1-1	NA	CASSLTWGNTEAFF
TRBV25-1	TRBJ1-4	NA	CASSDPASNEKLFF
TRBV11-2	TRBJ2-2	NA	CASSLERFTGELFF
TRBV30	TRBJ2-2	NA	CAWSYGGTGELFF
TRBV5-1	TRBJ1-5	NA	CASSLGGRGNQPQHF
TRBV19	TRBJ1-5	NA	CASSIDIGSNQPQHF
TRBV30	TRBJ1-2	NA	CAWSGGNYGYTF